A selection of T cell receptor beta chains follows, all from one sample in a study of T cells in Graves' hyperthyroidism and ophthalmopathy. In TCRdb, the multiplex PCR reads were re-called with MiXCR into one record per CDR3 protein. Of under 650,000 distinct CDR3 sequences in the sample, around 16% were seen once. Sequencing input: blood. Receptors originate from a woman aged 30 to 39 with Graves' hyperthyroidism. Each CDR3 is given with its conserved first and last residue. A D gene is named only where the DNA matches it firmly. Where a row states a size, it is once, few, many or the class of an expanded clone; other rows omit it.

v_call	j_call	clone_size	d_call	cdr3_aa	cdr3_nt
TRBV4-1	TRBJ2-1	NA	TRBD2	CASSQDLASGSRGNEQFF	TGCGCCAGCAGCCAAGATTTGGCTAGCGGGAGCAGGGGGAATGAGCAGTTCTTC
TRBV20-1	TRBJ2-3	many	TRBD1	CSAHFRGMADTQYF	TGCAGTGCTCATTTCAGGGGGATGGCAGATACGCAGTATTTT
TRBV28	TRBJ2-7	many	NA	CASSLVIYEQYF	TGTGCCAGCAGCCTTGTGATATACGAGCAGTACTTC
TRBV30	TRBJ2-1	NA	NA	CAWTGPSYNEQFF	TGTGCCTGGACAGGTCCCTCCTACAATGAGCAGTTCTTC
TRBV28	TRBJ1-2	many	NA	CASTPRTAYYTF	TGTGCCAGCACCCCTAGGACAGCCTACTACACCTTC
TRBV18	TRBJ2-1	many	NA	CASSPRDEQFF	TGTGCCAGCAGCCCCAGGGATGAGCAGTTCTTC
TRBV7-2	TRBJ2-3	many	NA	CASREDLTDTQYF	TGTGCCAGCAGAGAGGACCTCACAGATACGCAGTATTTT
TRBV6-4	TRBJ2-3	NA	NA	CASSDSKFTLRGTDTQYF	TGTGCCAGCAGTGACTCGAAATTCACGCTCAGGGGCACAGATACGCAGTATTTT
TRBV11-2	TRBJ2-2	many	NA	CASSLGLAGELFF	TGTGCCAGCAGCTTAGGACTAGCCGGGGAGCTGTTTTTT
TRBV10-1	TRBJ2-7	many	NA	CASSPEISGTYEQYF	TGCGCCAGCAGCCCCGAGATTAGCGGAACCTACGAGCAGTACTTC
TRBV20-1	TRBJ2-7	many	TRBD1	CSADTGTGMVEQYF	TGCAGTGCTGACACCGGGACAGGGATGGTCGAGCAGTACTTC
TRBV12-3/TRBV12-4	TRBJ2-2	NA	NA	CATRGMGGELFF	TGTGCCACCCGGGGAATGGGCGGGGAGCTGTTTTTT
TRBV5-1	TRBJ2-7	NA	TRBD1	CASSLMTGDEQYF	TGCGCCAGCAGCTTAATGACAGGGGATGAGCAGTACTTC
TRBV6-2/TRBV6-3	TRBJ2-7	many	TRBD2	CASSYSSGRYSDEQYF	TGTGCCAGCAGTTACTCGAGCGGGAGGTACTCGGACGAGCAGTACTTC
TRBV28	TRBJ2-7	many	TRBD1	CASSSYRGNTYEQYF	TGTGCCAGCAGTTCGTACAGGGGGAATACGTACGAGCAGTACTTC
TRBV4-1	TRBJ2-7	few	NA	CASSQDLRDRYEQYF	TGCGCCAGCAGCCAAGATTTGCGGGATAGGTACGAGCAGTACTTC
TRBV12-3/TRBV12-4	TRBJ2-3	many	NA	CASAWFGGTGTDTQYF	TGTGCCAGCGCTTGGTTCGGTGGGACCGGGACAGATACGCAGTATTTT
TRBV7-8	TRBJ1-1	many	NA	CASSRHRGLFTEAFF	TGTGCCAGCAGCCGCCACCGGGGCCTTTTCACTGAAGCTTTCTTT
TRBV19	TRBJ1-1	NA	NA	CASSMAANTEAFF	TGTGCCAGTAGTATGGCAGCGAACACTGAAGCTTTCTTT
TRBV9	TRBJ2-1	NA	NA	CASSVPGAGPPYNEQFF	TGTGCCAGCAGCGTACCTGGGGCTGGACCACCCTACAATGAGCAGTTCTTC
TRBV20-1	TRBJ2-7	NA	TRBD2	CSAPWTSGMSYEQYF	TGCAGTGCTCCTTGGACTAGCGGGATGAGCTACGAGCAGTACTTC
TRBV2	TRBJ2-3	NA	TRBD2	CASSEEWGLAGGDTQYF	TGTGCCAGCAGTGAAGAGTGGGGACTAGCGGGAGGAGATACGCAGTATTTT
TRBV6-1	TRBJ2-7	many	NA	CASSPGDGYYEQYF	TGTGCCAGCAGTCCAGGGGACGGGTACTACGAGCAGTACTTC
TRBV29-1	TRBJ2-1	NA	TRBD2	CSVQKAGGEQFF	TGCAGCGTTCAAAAGGCGGGGGGTGAGCAGTTCTTC
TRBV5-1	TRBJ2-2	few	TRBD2	CASSFTRTRRTGELFF	TGCGCCAGCAGCTTCACCCGGACTAGAAGGACCGGGGAGCTGTTTTTT
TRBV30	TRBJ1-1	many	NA	CAWTPGRLNTEAFF	TGTGCCTGGACCCCGGGGAGACTGAACACTGAAGCTTTCTTT
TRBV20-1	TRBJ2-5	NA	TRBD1	CSTTGGETQYF	TGCAGTACCACAGGGGGAGAGACCCAGTACTTC
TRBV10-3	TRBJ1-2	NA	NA	CAISEPPGTENYGYTF	TGTGCCATCAGTGAACCCCCCGGGACGGAGAACTATGGCTACACCTTC
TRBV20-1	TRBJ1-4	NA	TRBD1	CSAPKDRAGEKLFF	TGCAGTGCTCCGAAAGACAGGGCAGGGGAAAAACTGTTTTTT
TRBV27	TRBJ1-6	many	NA	CASRDGVLGSPLHF	TGTGCCAGCAGGGATGGGGTTTTGGGGTCACCCCTCCACTTT
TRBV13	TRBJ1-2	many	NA	CASSHGLDGYTF	TGTGCCAGCAGCCATGGACTGGATGGCTACACCTTC
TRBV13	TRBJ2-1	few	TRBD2	CASSPVTSGRDEQFF	TGTGCCAGCAGCCCAGTTACTAGCGGGAGAGATGAGCAGTTCTTC
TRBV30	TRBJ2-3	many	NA	CAWSQSGQPDTQYF	TGTGCCTGGAGTCAATCGGGACAACCAGATACGCAGTATTTT
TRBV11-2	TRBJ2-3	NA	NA	CASSLGKRLADTQYF	TGTGCCAGCAGCTTGGGGAAACGACTAGCAGATACGCAGTATTTT
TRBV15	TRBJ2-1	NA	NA	CATSRAPRHEQFF	TGTGCCACCAGCAGAGCCCCTCGGCATGAGCAGTTCTTC
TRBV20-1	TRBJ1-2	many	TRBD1	CSARGSGGDGYTF	TGCAGTGCTAGGGGATCAGGGGGGGATGGCTACACCTTC
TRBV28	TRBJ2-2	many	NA	CASSLEVSNTGELFF	TGTGCCAGCAGTTTAGAGGTGTCGAACACCGGGGAGCTGTTTTTT
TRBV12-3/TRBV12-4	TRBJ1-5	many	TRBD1	CASSFSDRARNQPQHF	TGTGCCAGCAGTTTCTCAGACAGGGCGCGCAATCAGCCCCAGCATTTT
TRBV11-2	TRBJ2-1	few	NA	CASSLRGVNNEQFF	TGTGCCAGCAGCTTAAGGGGAGTTAACAATGAGCAGTTCTTC
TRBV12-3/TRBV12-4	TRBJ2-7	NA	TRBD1	CASSLTGGFHEQYF	TGTGCCAGCAGCCTGACAGGGGGCTTCCACGAGCAGTACTTC
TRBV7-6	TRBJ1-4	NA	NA	CASSKNRAEKLFF	TGTGCCAGCAGTAAAAACAGGGCTGAAAAACTGTTTTTT
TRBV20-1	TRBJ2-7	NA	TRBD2	CSARAVALAGRDEQYF	TGCAGTGCTAGAGCGGTCGCGCTAGCGGGGAGGGATGAGCAGTACTTC
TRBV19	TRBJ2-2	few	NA	CASSIWQGRDGELFF	TGTGCCAGTAGTATATGGCAGGGACGCGACGGGGAGCTGTTTTTT
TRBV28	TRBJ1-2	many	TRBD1	CASSLGQGRGYTF	TGTGCCAGCAGTTTGGGACAGGGTAGAGGCTACACCTTC
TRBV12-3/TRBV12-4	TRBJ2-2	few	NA	CASRLIGVGNAGELFF	TGTGCCAGCAGGCTCATTGGGGTGGGCAACGCCGGGGAGCTGTTTTTT
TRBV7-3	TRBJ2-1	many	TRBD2	CASSSSGTSGGYEQFF	TGTGCCAGCAGCTCCTCCGGGACTAGCGGGGGGTATGAGCAGTTCTTC
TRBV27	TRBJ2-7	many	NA	CASSVTGIGFYEQYF	TGTGCCAGCAGTGTTACAGGGATTGGCTTCTACGAGCAGTACTTC